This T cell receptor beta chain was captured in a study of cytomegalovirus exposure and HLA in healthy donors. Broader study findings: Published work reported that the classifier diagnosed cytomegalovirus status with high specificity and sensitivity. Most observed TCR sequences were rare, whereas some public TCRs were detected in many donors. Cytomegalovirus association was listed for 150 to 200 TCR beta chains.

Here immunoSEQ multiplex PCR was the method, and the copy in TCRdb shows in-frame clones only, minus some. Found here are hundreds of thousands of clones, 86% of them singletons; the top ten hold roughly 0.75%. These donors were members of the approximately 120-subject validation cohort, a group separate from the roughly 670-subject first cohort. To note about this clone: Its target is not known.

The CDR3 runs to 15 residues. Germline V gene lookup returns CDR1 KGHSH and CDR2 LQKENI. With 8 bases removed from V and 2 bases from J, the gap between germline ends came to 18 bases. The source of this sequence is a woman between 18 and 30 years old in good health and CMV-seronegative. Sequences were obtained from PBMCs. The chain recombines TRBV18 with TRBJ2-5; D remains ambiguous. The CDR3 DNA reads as TGTGCCAGCCACGGAAATGGGCAGATACAAGAGACCCAGTACTTC. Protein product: CASHGNGQIQETQYF.